The following is a T cell receptor (beta chain) sequence with its context. What it binds is unknown. CDR1 and CDR2 (germline): KGHSH, LQKENI. This CDR3 spans 15 amino acids. V shed 5 bases and J 4 bases; nucleotides not matched to a gene: 5. This was the immunoSEQ version 4 assay in survey mode. Clones were read by immunoSEQ multiplex PCR, and TCRdb kept only the in-frame ones, dropping some. Of fewer than 40,000 clones in the sample, 82% are singletons; the top ten hold roughly 6.7%. The data stem from a study of persistence of HIV-infected CD4 T cells. Notes on the study in general: Compared with CD3/CD28-stimulated cells, CMV- and Gag-responding cells showed lower TCRbeta richness.

Cells were stimulated with CMV-infected fibroblast lysates at roughly 9.1 ug/mL. CD40L/CD69 double-negative CD45RO-high memory CD4+ T cells were collected. These HIV-1-infected adults initiated suppressive ART in chronic infection. The sample was CD4+ T cells sorted from PBMCs after roughly 18-hour stimulation, taken from a patient who received antiretroviral therapy. V is TRBV18 and J is TRBJ2-6, with 7 bases identical to TRBD1. The receptor was derived from an adult woman with HIV who was CMV-seropositive. The DNA for the CDR3 is TGTGCCAGCTCAATACAGGGGACCGGGGCCAACGTCCTGACTTTC. It encodes CASSIQGTGANVLTF.